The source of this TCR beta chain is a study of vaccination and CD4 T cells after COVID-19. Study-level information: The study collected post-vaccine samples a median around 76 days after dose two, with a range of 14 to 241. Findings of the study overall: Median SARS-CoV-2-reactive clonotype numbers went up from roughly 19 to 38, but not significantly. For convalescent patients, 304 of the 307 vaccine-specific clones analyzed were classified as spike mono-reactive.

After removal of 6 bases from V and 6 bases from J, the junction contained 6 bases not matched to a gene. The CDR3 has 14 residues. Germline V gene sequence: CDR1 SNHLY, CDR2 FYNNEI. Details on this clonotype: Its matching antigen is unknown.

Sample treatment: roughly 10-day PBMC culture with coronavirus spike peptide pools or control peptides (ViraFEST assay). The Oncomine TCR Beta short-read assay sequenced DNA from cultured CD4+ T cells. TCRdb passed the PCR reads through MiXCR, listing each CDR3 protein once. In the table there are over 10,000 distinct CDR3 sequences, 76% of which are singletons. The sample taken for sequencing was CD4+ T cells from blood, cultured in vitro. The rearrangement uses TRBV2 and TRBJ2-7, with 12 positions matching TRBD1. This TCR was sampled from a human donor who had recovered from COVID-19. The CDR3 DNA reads TGTGCCAGCAGGGCCGGGACAGGGGGCGGCGAGCAGTACTTC. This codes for CASRAGTGGGEQYF.